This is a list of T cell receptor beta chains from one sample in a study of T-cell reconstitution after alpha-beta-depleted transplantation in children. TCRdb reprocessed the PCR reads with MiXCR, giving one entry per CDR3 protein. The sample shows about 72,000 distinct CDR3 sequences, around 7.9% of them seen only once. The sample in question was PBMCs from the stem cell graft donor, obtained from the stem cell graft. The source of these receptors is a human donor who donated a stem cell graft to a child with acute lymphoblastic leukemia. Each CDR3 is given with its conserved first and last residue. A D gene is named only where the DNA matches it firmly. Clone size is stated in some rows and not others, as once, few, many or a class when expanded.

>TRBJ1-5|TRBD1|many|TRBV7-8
CASTPVQGASNQPQHF
TGTGCCAGCACCCCAGTTCAGGGGGCCAGCAATCAGCCCCAGCATTTT
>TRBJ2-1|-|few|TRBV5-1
CASSPSLLRAHDYNEQFF
TGCGCCAGCAGCCCTTCCCTTCTGAGAGCGCACGATTACAATGAGCAGTTCTTC
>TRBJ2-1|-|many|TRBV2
CASRKGGITYNEQFF
TGTGCCAGCAGGAAGGGGGGGATAACCTACAATGAGCAGTTCTTC
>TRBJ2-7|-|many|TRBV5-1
CASSATPDVSYEQYF
TGCGCCAGCAGCGCCACTCCTGACGTCTCCTACGAGCAGTACTTC
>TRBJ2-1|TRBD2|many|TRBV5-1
CASSPLLAGEGNEQFF
TGCGCCAGCAGCCCTCTGTTGGCGGGAGAGGGGAATGAGCAGTTCTTC
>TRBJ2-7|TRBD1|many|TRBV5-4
CASSLSGTGSYEQYF
TGTGCCAGCAGCTTGTCCGGGACAGGGTCCTACGAGCAGTACTTC
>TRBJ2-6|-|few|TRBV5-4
CASSLRSSGANVLTF
TGTGCCAGCAGCCTCCGGTCCTCTGGGGCCAACGTCCTGACTTTC
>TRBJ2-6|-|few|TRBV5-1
CASSSTRTGANVLTF
TGCGCCAGCAGCTCGACAAGAACTGGGGCCAACGTCCTGACTTTC
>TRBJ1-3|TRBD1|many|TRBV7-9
CASSRDRSSGNTIYF
TGTGCCAGCAGCCGGGACAGGAGCTCTGGAAACACCATATATTTT
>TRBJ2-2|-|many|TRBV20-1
CSATRSGELFF
TGCAGTGCAACCCGCAGCGGGGAGCTGTTTTTT
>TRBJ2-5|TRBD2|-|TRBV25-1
CASSDGTSGSGKTQYF
TGTGCCAGCAGTGACGGGACTAGCGGGAGTGGAAAGACCCAGTACTTC
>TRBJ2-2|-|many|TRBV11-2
CASSVRTGELFF
TGTGCCAGCAGCGTCAGGACCGGGGAGCTGTTTTTT